This T cell receptor beta chain was recorded in a study of beta chain features in type 1 diabetes. As for the study in general: The samples had around 98 million sorted cells examined in all. Study conclusions and caveats: Patients' naive, central memory and Treg TCRB repertoires seemed closer to one another than those of healthy donors. Across all four CD4+ subsets, people with type 1 diabetes showed modestly shorter TCRB CDR3s.

Cells sorted by CD45RO/CCR7/CD25/CD127/CD95/CD27 comprised CD4+ naive, central memory, regulatory and stem cell-like memory cells. CDR1 and CDR2 from the germline V gene are KGHSH and LQKENI. The CDR3 has 15 amino acids. V was pared by 3 bases and J by 2 bases, with 13 bases between. Concerning this clone: Its antigen is currently unknown. The same CDR3 is also encoded by other DNA sequences in this sample.

Sequencing targeted expressed TCRB transcripts, as all isolated RNA had been reverse transcribed. TCRdb's copy holds only in-frame clones and misses some; the assay was immunoSEQ multiplex PCR. The sample shows fewer than 400,000 clones, over 7% of them seen only once. The sequence derives from a man younger than 45 with type 1 diabetes. Sequencing used central memory CD4+ T cells from blood. This chain joins TRBV18 and TRBJ1-2; D remains ambiguous. CDR3 residues: CASSPTAGFNYGYTF. CDR3 DNA: TGTGCCAGCTCACCGACTGCAGGTTTCAACTATGGCTACACCTTC.